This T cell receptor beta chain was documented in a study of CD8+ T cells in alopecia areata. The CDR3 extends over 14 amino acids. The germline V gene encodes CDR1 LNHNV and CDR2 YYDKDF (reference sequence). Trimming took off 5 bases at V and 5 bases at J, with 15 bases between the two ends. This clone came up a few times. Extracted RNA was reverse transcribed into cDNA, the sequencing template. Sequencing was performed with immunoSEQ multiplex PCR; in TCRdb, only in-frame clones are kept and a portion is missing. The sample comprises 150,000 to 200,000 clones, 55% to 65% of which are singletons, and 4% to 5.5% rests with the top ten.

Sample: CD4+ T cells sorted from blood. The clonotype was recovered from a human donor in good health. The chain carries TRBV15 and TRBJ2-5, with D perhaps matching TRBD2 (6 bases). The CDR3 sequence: CATSGKLGGETQYF. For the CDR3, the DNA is TGTGCCACCAGCGGTAAACTAGGAGGGGAGACCCAGTACTTC.